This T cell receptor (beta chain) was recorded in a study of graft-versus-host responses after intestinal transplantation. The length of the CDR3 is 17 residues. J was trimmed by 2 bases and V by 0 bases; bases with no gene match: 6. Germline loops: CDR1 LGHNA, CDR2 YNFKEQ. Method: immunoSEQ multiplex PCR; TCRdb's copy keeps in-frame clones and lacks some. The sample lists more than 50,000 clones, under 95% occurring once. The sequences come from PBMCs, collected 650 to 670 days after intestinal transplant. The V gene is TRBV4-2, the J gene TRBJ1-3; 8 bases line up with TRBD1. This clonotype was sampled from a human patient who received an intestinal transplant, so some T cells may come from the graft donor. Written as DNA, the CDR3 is TGTGCCAGCAGCCAAGATCTTGGACAGGGAACTGGAAACACCATATATTTT. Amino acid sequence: CASSQDLGQGTGNTIYF.